This T cell receptor beta chain was profiled in a study of control samples from healthy donors and cancer patients (dated by TCRdb to 2020 to 2021). The CDR3 sequence holds 14 residues, the cysteine and phenylalanine included. Only CDR3 DNA remains: 42 bases, in frame from the first base. The V end loses 3 bases and the J end loses 4 bases, and a stretch of 14 bases separates them. The germline V gene sets CDR1 to SGHDT and CDR2 to YYEEEE. A remark on this clone: The specificity of this receptor is unknown. Base qualities are not provided; no much larger clone lies one nucleotide away.

Receptor libraries were prepared by the immunoSEQ multiplex PCR assay. Entries here come from immuneACCESS through TCRdb and include only in-frame sequences with V and J called. Some clones fail to appear in such tables; in the studies checked, an unresolved V gene covers under half of the shortfall, and the cause of the remainder is unknown. Here the sample has 150,000 to 200,000 clones; almost 90% occur a single time. Around 1.5% of the sample is in the top ten clones. The chain couples TRBV5-6 to TRBJ2-7, with a tentative D gene TRBD1 over 5 matching bases. Sequenced sample: blood. The source is a woman aged 45-60 years in good health. The DNA sequence is as follows: TGTGCCAGCAGCTCCCGGCAGGGAACGTACGAGCAGTACTTC. Translated, it gives CASSSRQGTYEQYF. Joined to the reference TRBV5-6 and TRBJ2-7 proteins, this CDR3 gives the full variable domain: DAGVTQSPTHLIKTRGQQVTLRCSPKSGHDTVSWYQQALGQGPQFIFQYYEEEERQRGNFPDRFSGHQFPNYSSELNVNALLLGDSALYLCASSSRQGTYEQYFGPGTRLTVT.